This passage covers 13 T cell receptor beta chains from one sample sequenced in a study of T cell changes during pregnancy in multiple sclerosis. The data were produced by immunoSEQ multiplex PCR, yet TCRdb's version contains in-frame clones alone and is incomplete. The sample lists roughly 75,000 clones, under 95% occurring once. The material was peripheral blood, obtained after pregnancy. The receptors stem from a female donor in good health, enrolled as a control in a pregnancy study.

The CDR3 loop is CASRPTGVYEQYF. In nucleotides, the CDR3 is TGTGCCAGCCGGCCGACAGGGGTCTACGAGCAGTACTTC. The chain combines TRBV19 with TRBJ2-7; 8 bases are shared with TRBD1. The V gene end was trimmed by 9 bases and the J gene end by 3 bases; junction bases not matched to a gene: 7. CDR1 and CDR2 from the germline V gene are LNHDA and SQIVND (reference sequence). The CDR3 is 13 amino acids.

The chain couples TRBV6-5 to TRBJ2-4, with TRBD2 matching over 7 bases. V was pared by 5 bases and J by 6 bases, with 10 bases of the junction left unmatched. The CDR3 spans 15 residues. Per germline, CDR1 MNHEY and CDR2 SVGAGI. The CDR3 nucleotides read TGTGCCAGCAGTCGGGGGGACGCCAACTTAAACATTCAGTACTTC. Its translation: CASSRGDANLNIQYF.

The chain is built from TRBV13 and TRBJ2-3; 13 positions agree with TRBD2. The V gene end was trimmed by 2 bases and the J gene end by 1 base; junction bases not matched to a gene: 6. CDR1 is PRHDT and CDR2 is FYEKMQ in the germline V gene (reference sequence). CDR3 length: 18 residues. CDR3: CASSLSIGLAGGTDTQYF. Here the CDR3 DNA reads TGTGCCAGCAGCTTATCCATAGGACTAGCGGGAGGCACAGATACGCAGTATTTT.

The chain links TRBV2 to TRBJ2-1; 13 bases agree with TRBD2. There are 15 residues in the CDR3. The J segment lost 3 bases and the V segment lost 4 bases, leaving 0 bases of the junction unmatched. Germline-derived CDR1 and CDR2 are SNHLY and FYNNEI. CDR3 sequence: CASSGTSGGYNEQFF. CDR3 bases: TGTGCCAGCAGTGGGACTAGCGGGGGCTACAATGAGCAGTTCTTC.

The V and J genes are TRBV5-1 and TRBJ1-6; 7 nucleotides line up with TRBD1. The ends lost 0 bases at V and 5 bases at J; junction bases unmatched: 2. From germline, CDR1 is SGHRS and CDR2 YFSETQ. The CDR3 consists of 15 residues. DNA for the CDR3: TGCGCCAGCAGCTTGGAGGGGGCCCATAATTCACCCCTCCACTTT. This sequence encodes CASSLEGAHNSPLHF. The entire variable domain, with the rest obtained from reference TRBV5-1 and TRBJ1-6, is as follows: KAGVTQTPRYLIKTRGQQVTLSCSPISGHRSVSWYQQTPGQGLQFLFEYFSETQRNKGNFPGRFSGRQFSNSRSEMNVSTLELGDSALYLCASSLEGAHNSPLHFGNGTRLTVT.

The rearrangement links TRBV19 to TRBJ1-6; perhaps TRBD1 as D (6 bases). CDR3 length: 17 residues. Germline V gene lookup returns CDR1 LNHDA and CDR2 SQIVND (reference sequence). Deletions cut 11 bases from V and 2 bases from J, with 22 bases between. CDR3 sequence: CASAHGYRDPYNSPLHF. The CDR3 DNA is TGTGCCTCCGCTCATGGGTACAGGGATCCCTATAATTCACCCCTCCACTTT.

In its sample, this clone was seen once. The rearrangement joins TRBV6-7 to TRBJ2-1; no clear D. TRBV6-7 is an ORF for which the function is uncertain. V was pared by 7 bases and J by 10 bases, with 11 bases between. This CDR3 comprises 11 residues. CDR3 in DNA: TGTGCCAGCACCCCGCTGAGGGAGCAGTTCTTC. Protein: CASTPLREQFF.

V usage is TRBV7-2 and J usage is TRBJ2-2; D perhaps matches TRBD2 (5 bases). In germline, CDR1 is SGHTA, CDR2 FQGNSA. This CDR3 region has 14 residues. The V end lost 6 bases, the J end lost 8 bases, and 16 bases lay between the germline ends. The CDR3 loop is CASSFLPEGGELFF. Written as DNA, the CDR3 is TGTGCCAGCAGTTTTCTCCCAGAGGGTGGGGAGCTGTTTTTT.

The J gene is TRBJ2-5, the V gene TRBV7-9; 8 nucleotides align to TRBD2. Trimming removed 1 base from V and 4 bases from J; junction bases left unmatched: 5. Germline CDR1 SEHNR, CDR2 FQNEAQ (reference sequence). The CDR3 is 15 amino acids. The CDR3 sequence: CASSLGTSLVETQYF. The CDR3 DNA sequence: TGTGCCAGCAGCTTAGGGACTAGCCTAGTAGAGACCCAGTACTTC.

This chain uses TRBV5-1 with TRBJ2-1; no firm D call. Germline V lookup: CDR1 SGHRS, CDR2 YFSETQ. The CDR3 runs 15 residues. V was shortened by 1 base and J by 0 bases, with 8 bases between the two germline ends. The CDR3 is CASSLTTSSYNEQFF. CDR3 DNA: TGCGCCAGCAGCTTGACCACCAGCTCCTACAATGAGCAGTTCTTC.

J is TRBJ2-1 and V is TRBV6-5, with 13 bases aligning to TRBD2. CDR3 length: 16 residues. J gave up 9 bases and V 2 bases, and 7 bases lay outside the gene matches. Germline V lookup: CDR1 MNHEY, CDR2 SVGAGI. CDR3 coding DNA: TGTGCCAGCAGTTACAAACTAGCGGGGGGGCCGGGTGAGCAGTTCTTC. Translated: CASSYKLAGGPGEQFF.

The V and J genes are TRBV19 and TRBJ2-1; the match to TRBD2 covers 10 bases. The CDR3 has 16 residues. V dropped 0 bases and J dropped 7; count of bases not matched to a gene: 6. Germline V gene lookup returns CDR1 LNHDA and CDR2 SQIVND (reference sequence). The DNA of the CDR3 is TGTGCCAGTAGTATAGATGGGCTAGCGGGAGTTAATGAGCAGTTCTTC. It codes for CASSIDGLAGVNEQFF.

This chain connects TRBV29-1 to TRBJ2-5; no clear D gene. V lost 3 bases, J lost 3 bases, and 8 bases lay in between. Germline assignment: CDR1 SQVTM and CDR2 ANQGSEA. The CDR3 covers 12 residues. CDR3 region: CSVDLDKETQYF. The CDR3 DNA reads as TGCAGCGTTGATCTAGATAAAGAGACCCAGTACTTC.